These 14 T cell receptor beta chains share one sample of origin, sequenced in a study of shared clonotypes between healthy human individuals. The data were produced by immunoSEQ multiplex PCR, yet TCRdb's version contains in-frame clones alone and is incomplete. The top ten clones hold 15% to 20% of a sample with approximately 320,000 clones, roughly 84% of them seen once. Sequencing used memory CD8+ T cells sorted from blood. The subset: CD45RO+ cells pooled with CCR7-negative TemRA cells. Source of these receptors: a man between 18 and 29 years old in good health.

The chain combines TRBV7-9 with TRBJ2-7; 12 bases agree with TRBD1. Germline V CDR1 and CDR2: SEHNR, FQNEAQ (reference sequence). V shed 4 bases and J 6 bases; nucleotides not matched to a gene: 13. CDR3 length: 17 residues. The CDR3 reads CASSSGQGALRLSEQYF. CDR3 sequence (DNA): TGTGCCAGCAGCTCGGGACAGGGGGCGCTTAGACTCTCCGAGCAGTACTTC.

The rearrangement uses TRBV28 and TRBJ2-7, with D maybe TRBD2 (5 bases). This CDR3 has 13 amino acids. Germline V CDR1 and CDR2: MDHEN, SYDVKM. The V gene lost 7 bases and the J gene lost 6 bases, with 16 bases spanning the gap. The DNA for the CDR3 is TGTGCCAGCACCCCTCGAGGGATTCGCGAGCAGTACTTC. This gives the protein CASTPRGIREQYF.

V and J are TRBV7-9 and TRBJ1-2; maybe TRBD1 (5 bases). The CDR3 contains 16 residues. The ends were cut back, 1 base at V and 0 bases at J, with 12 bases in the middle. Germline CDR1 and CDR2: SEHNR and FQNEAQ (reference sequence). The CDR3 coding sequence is TGTGCCAGCAGCTTAGTCGGGACGGAGACTAACTATGGCTACACCTTC. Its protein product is CASSLVGTETNYGYTF.

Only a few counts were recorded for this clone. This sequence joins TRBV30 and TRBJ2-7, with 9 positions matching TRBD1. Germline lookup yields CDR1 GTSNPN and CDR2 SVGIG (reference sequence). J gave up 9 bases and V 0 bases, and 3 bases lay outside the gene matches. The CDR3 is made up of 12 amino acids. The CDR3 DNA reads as TGTGCCTGGAGTGTAGAGGACAGGGGGCAGTACTTC. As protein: CAWSVEDRGQYF.

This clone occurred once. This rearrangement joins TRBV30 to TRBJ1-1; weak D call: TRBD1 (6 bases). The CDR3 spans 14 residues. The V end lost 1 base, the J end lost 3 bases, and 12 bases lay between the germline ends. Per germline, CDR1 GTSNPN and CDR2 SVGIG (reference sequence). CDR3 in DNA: TGTGCCTGGAGTGGGTTGACAGGAGACACTGAAGCTTTCTTT. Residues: CAWSGLTGDTEAFF.

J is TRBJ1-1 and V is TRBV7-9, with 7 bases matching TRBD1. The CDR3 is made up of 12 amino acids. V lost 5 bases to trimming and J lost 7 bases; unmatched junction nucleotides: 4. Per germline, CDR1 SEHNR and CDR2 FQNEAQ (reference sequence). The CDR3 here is CASSDRDSEAFF. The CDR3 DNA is TGTGCCAGCAGCGACCGGGACAGTGAAGCTTTCTTT.

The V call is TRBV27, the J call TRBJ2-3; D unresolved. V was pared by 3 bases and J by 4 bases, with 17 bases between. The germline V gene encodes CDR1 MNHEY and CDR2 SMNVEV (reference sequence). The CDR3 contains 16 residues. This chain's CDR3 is CASSFGLSPEPDTQYF. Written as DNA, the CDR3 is TGTGCCAGCAGTTTCGGGCTTAGCCCTGAGCCAGATACGCAGTATTTT.

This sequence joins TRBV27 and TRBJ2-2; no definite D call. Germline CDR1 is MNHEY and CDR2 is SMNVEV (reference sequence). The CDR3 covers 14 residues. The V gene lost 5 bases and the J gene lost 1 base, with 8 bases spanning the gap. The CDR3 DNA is TGTGCCAGCAGTCACAACTGGAACACCGGGGAGCTGTTTTTT. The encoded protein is CASSHNWNTGELFF.

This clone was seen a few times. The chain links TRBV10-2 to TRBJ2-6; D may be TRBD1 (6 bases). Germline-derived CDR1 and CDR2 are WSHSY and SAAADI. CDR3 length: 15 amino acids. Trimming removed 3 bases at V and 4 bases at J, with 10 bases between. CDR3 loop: CASSDTGLGANVLTF. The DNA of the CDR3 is TGCGCCAGCAGTGACACAGGGCTCGGGGCCAACGTCCTGACTTTC.

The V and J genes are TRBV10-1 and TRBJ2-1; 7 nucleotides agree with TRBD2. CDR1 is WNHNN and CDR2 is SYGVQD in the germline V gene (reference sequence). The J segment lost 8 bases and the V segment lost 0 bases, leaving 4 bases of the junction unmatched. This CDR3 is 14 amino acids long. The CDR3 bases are TGCGCCAGCAGTGAGTCGGGAGGGCCCGATGAGCAGTTCTTC. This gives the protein CASSESGGPDEQFF.

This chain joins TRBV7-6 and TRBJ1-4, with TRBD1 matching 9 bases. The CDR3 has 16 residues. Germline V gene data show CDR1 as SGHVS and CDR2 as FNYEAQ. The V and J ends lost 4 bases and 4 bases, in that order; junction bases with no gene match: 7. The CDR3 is CASSSLPGQGNEKLFF. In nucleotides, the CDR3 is TGTGCCAGCAGCTCATTACCGGGACAGGGTAATGAAAAACTGTTTTTT.

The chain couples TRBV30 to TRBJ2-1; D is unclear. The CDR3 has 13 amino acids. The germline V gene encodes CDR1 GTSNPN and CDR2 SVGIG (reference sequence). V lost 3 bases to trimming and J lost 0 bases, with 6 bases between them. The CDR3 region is CAWSPSSYNEQFF. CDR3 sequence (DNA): TGTGCCTGGAGCCCGAGCTCCTACAATGAGCAGTTCTTC. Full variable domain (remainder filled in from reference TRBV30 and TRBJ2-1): SQTIHQWPATLVQPVGSPLSLECTVEGTSNPNLYWYRQAAGRGLQLLFYSVGIGQISSEVPQNLSASRPQDRQFILSSKKLLLSDSGFYLCAWSPSSYNEQFFGPGTRLTVL.

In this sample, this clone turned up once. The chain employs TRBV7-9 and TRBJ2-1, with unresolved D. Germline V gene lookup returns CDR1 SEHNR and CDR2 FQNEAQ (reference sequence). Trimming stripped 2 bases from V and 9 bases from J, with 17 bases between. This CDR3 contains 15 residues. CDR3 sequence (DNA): TGTGCCAGCAGCTTAAATTTGGGCCCTACCCCTGAGCAGTTCTTC. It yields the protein CASSLNLGPTPEQFF.

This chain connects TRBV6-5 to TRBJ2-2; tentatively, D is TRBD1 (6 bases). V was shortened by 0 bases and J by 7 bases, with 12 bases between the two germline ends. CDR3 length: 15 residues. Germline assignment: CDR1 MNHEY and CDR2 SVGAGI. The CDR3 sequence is CASSYSTGNGGELFF. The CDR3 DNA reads TGTGCCAGCAGTTACTCCACAGGGAACGGCGGGGAGCTGTTTTTT.